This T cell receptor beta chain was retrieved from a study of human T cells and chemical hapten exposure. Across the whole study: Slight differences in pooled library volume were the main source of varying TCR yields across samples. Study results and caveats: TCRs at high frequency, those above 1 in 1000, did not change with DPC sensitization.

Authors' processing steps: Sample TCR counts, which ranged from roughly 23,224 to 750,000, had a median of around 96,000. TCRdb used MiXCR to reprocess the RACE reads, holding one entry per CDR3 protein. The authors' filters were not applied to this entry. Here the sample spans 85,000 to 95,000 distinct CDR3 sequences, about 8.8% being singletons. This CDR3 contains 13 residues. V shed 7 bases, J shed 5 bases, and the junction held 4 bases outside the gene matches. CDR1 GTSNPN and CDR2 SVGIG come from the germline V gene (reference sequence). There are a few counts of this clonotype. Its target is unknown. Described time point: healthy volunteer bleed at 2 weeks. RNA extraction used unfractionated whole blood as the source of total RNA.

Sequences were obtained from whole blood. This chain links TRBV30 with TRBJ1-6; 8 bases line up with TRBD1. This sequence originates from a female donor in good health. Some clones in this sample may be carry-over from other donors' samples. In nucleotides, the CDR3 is TGTGCCTCCCGGACAGGGAATAATTCACCCCTCCACTTT. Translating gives CASRTGNNSPLHF. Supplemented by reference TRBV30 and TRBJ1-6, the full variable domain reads SQTIHQWPATLVQPVGSPLSLECTVEGTSNPNLYWYRQAAGRGLQLLFYSVGIGQISSEVPQNLSASRPQDRQFILSSKKLLLSDSGFYLCASRTGNNSPLHFGNGTRLTVT.